This T cell receptor beta chain was sequenced for a study of blood T cell repertoires in COVID-19. Study at large: COVID-19 samples, acute and convalescent, were from the United States, Italy and Spain. In each case, the material was cDNA or gDNA derived from T cells, B-cell-depleted T cells, or PBMCs.

V lost 0 bases to trimming and J lost 2 bases; unmatched junction nucleotides: 5. CDR3 length: 16 residues. The germline gives CDR1 SGHRS, CDR2 YFSETQ. Original handling: The authors estimated nucleated cell counts from reference gene primer amplification. Generated by immunoSEQ multiplex PCR, the TCRdb table keeps only in-frame clones and is missing some. Clone size and the V and J calls come from that table; the DNA yielded D and trimming. The sample includes about 250,000 clones, around 86% of them seen just once. J is TRBJ2-7 and V is TRBV5-1, with 10 bases identical to TRBD1. The sequence came from a woman aged 30 to 39 with active or convalescent COVID-19. The sample taken for sequencing was peripheral blood. The CDR3 nucleotides read TGCGCCAGCAGCTTGGTGCCGGGGACAGGGGCCTACGAGCAGTACTTC. It codes for CASSLVPGTGAYEQYF.